The clone carrying this TCR beta chain was seen a single time. Naive CD8 cells lacked CD45RO and underwent positive selection for CCR7, leaving out terminally differentiated effector memory CD45RA+ cells. The data stem from a study of shared clonotypes between healthy human individuals. Study-wide background: Samples came from a couple of female and three male donors aged 18 to 49. Researchers assigned three CD4 naive, three CD4 memory, two CD8 naive and one CD8 memory plate to each donor.

The genomic DNA of each subset was split evenly across several immunoSEQ plates. Only in-frame clones appear in the TCRdb table, and some are missing; sequencing was by immunoSEQ multiplex PCR. Of about 680,000 clones listed, roughly 94% were seen once; the top ten hold about 24%. Germline V gene sequence: CDR1 SGHTA, CDR2 FQGTGA. J gave up 0 bases and V 4 bases, and 8 bases lay outside the gene matches. The CDR3 runs 18 residues. The sequenced sample was naive CD8+ T cells sorted from blood. The receptor was derived from a man younger than 45 in good health. The chain is built from TRBV7-3 and TRBJ2-1, with 11 bases identical to TRBD2. The CDR3 reads CASSSLAGGLSSYNEQFF. In DNA, the CDR3 is TGTGCCAGCAGCTCCCTAGCGGGAGGCTTGAGCTCCTACAATGAGCAGTTCTTC. Using reference TRBV7-3 and TRBJ2-1 for the parts outside the CDR3, the full variable domain is GAGVSQTPSNKVTEKGKYVELRCDPISGHTALYWYRQSLGQGPEFLIYFQGTGAADDSGLPNDRFFAVRPEGSVSTLKIQRTERGDSAVYLCASSSLAGGLSSYNEQFFGPGTRLTVL.